The 15 T cell receptor beta chains given below trace back to one sample, sequenced in a study of neoadjuvant anti-PD-1 for oral cavity cancer. TCRdb's copy holds only in-frame clones and misses some; the assay was immunoSEQ multiplex PCR. The repertoire has approximately 7,100 clones, less than 45% of them found once; the top ten carry 20% to 30%. The source was tumor tissue, collected before nivolumab (anti-PD-1) treatment. The receptors were sampled from a person aged 35-79 years with oral cavity squamous cell carcinoma.

The chain combines TRBV27 with TRBJ2-7; D gene uncertain. The CDR3 is 13 residues long. Trimming took off 0 bases at V and 3 bases at J, with 6 bases between the two ends. CDR1 MNHEY and CDR2 SMNVEV come from the germline V gene (reference sequence). The CDR3 bases are TGTGCCAGCAGTTTATCCGCCAACTACGAGCAGTACTTC. This gives the protein CASSLSANYEQYF.

The chain combines TRBV29-1 with TRBJ1-5; TRBD1 is a possible D gene (5 bases). Germline loops: CDR1 SQVTM, CDR2 ANQGSEA. The CDR3 extends over 12 amino acids. V dropped 6 bases and J dropped 7 bases, with 13 bases sitting between them. The CDR3 region has the DNA TGCAGCGTCTCCGGGGGTGGGCAGCCCCAGCATTTT. It specifies CSVSGGGQPQHF.

This clone has only a few counts. CDR3 bases: TGTGCCAGCAGTATCAACAGGGGGCACCTTCAGCCCCAGCATTTT. Translated: CASSINRGHLQPQHF. The V gene is TRBV6-5, the J gene TRBJ1-5, with 9 nucleotides matching TRBD1. Germline V gene sequence: CDR1 MNHEY, CDR2 SVGAGI. The CDR3 has 15 residues. V lost 5 bases, J lost 6 bases, and 8 bases stayed unmatched.

This clone was seen only a few times. The gene calls are TRBV5-4 and TRBJ2-3, with a possible D match to TRBD2 (6 bases). V dropped 3 bases and J dropped 4 bases, with 12 bases sitting between them. The V gene's germline CDR1 is SGHNT and CDR2 YYREEE (reference sequence). This CDR3 is 14 amino acids long. This chain's CDR3 is CASSSGGIADTQYF. In DNA form, the CDR3 reads TGTGCCAGCAGCTCCGGGGGTATCGCAGATACGCAGTATTTT.

The chain carries TRBV5-8 and TRBJ2-7, with D perhaps TRBD1 (6 bases). The CDR3 extends over 13 amino acids. Trimming took off 5 bases at V and 2 bases at J, with 11 bases between the two ends. Germline CDR1 reads SGHTS; CDR2 reads YDEGEE. The CDR3 bases are TGTGCCAGCAGGGGCAGGGGAACCTACGAGCAGTACTTC. Amino acids: CASRGRGTYEQYF.

The rearrangement joins TRBV7-2 to TRBJ1-5, with D perhaps TRBD1 (5 bases). This CDR3 region has 14 residues. The germline V gene encodes CDR1 SGHTA and CDR2 FQGNSA. V gave up 8 bases and J gave up 3 bases, with 14 bases separating them. The CDR3, as DNA: TGTGCCAGCGCTTATGACAGCATCAATCAGCCCCAGCATTTT. Translation gives CASAYDSINQPQHF.

This clone was found a few times. V and J are TRBV5-1 and TRBJ2-3; TRBD1 matches 12 bases. The CDR3 contains 17 residues. In germline, CDR1 is SGHRS, CDR2 YFSETQ. Trimming took 3 bases from V and 2 from J; bases not matched to a gene: 7. The CDR3 here is CASSSGTGGRNTDTQYF. In DNA form, the CDR3 reads TGCGCCAGCAGCTCAGGGACAGGGGGCCGGAACACAGATACGCAGTATTTT.

By its share, this clone is medium-sized. The chain links TRBV6-6 to TRBJ2-1; TRBD1 matches at 9 bases. The V segment lost 10 bases and the J segment 7 bases; nucleotides outside the gene matches: 11. CDR1 is MNHNY and CDR2 is SVGAGI in the germline V gene (reference sequence). The CDR3 is 14 residues long. CDR3 sequence: CATTPGQGTNEQFF. CDR3 coding DNA: TGTGCCACCACGCCGGGACAGGGCACGAATGAGCAGTTCTTC.

V gene TRBV10-3 combines with J gene TRBJ2-6; the match to TRBD1 covers 10 bases. The germline CDR1 and CDR2 sequences are ENHRY and SYGVKD. V lost 10 bases, J lost 0 bases, and 9 bases stayed unmatched. CDR3 size: 17 residues. The CDR3 loop reads CASGPGQGISGANVLTF. The CDR3 bases are TGTGCCAGCGGACCGGGACAGGGGATCTCTGGGGCCAACGTCCTGACTTTC.

This clone was detected only a few times. The chain recombines TRBV7-9 with TRBJ1-5; tentatively, D is TRBD1 (6 bases). This CDR3 has 13 residues. Trimming removed 1 base at V and 5 bases at J, with 6 bases between. Germline CDR1 is SEHNR and CDR2 is FQNEAQ (reference sequence). The CDR3 loop reads CASSLEGDQPQHF. Written as DNA, the CDR3 is TGTGCCAGCAGCTTAGAGGGGGATCAGCCCCAGCATTTT.

This clone appeared a few times. The V call is TRBV4-2, the J call TRBJ1-2; D possibly corresponds to TRBD1 (5 bases). Germline assignment: CDR1 LGHNA and CDR2 YNFKEQ. The CDR3 has 15 residues. Trimming removed 0 bases from V and 4 bases from J, with 12 bases in between. Written as DNA, the CDR3 is TGTGCCAGCAGCCAAGAGGCGACAGTGAGCTATGGCTACACCTTC. Protein product: CASSQEATVSYGYTF.

This clone showed up just a few times. The chain employs TRBV4-1 and TRBJ1-5; D remains ambiguous. The V end lost 0 bases, the J end lost 2 bases, and 17 bases lay between the germline ends. The CDR3 sequence is 18 residues long. The germline V gene has CDR1 MGHRA and CDR2 YSYEKL. The CDR3 loop reads CASSQDPFGSNGNQPQHF. DNA of the CDR3: TGCGCCAGCAGCCAAGATCCTTTTGGTAGCAATGGCAATCAGCCCCAGCATTTT.

V usage is TRBV5-4 and J usage is TRBJ1-3; no clear D. The germline gives CDR1 SGHNT, CDR2 YYREEE (reference sequence). The CDR3 runs 15 residues. The germline V and J ends were trimmed by 4 bases and 5 bases, with 16 bases remaining between them. The CDR3 DNA reads as TGTGCCAGCAGCCCGGATTTGGGGTCTCGAAACACCATATATTTT. It is translated as CASSPDLGSRNTIYF.

This clone was found a few times. The chain links TRBV19 to TRBJ1-1; TRBD1 is a possible D gene (5 bases). With 2 bases removed from V and 7 bases from J, the gap between germline ends came to 11 bases. The CDR3 consists of 13 residues. Germline V gives CDR1 LNHDA, CDR2 SQIVND (reference sequence). This chain's CDR3 is CASSIQGQVEAFF. The CDR3 region has the DNA TGTGCCAGTAGTATACAGGGCCAGGTTGAAGCTTTCTTT.

The table lists this clone with a few counts. The rearrangement uses TRBV10-3 and TRBJ1-3, with D hard to call. Trimming took 3 bases from V and 2 from J, leaving 11 bases between them. This CDR3 contains 15 residues. Germline assignment: CDR1 ENHRY and CDR2 SYGVKD. CDR3 in DNA: TGTGCCATCAGTGATCGGGCGGAGCCTGGAAACACCATATATTTT. It encodes CAISDRAEPGNTIYF.